Below are 28 T cell receptor beta chains sequenced from a single sample in a study of blood T cell repertoires in COVID-19. Using immunoSEQ multiplex PCR, the repertoire was profiled, and TCRdb retains in-frame clones only, with some absent. The sample consists of about 44,000 clones, around 84% of them appearing once. Source material: peripheral blood. The receptor source for this set is a human donor in a cohort sampled during active COVID-19.

The chain is built from TRBV10-2 and TRBJ1-5; 7 bases agree with TRBD1. The CDR3 has 14 residues. The V and J ends lost 6 bases and 4 bases, in that order; junction bases with no gene match: 6. Looked up from germline, CDR1 is WSHSY and CDR2 is SAAADI. The CDR3 sequence is CASSPTGVNQPQHF. The CDR3 DNA follows: TGCGCCAGCAGCCCAACAGGGGTAAATCAGCCCCAGCATTTT.

This CDR3 is CASSLVPQGNEKLFF. CDR3 coding DNA: TGTGCCAGCAGCTTGGTTCCCCAGGGAAACGAAAAACTGTTTTTT. The chain combines TRBV5-4 with TRBJ1-4; maybe TRBD1 (5 bases). V was trimmed by 0 bases and J by 8 bases, leaving 14 bases between them. Germline V CDR1 and CDR2: SGHNT, YYREEE (reference sequence). The CDR3 is 15 residues long.

The chain has TRBV7-9 and TRBJ1-1; D is unresolved. The CDR3 has 11 residues. CDR1 SEHNR and CDR2 FQNEAQ come from the germline V gene (reference sequence). V was clipped by 3 bases and J by 6 bases, with 5 bases between them. CDR3 region: CASSFYPEAFF. In DNA, the CDR3 is TGTGCCAGCAGCTTCTATCCTGAAGCTTTCTTT. The variable domain in full, completed from reference TRBV7-9 and TRBJ1-1, reads DTGVSQNPRHKITKRGQNVTFRCDPISEHNRLYWYRQTLGQGPEFLTYFQNEAQLEKSRLLSDRFSAERPKGSFSTLEIQRTEQGDSAMYLCASSFYPEAFFGQGTRLTVV.

Written as DNA, the CDR3 is TGTGCCAGCAGGCCAGGGGTCCTTGGCTACACCTTC. Its translation is CASRPGVLGYTF. This chain uses TRBV6-5 with TRBJ1-2; D perhaps matches TRBD1 (6 bases). CDR1 MNHEY and CDR2 SVGAGI come from the germline V gene. The CDR3 totals 12 residues. The V and J ends lost 6 bases and 7 bases respectively, with 12 bases between them.

V usage is TRBV6-5 and J usage is TRBJ2-7, with TRBD2 matching over 12 bases. Per the germline V gene, CDR1 is MNHEY and CDR2 is SVGAGI. The V and J ends lost 7 bases and 1 base, in that order; junction bases with no gene match: 5. This CDR3 spans 15 amino acids. CDR3 sequence (DNA): TGTGCCAGCAACAACCTAGCGGGGGGGTCCTACGAGCAGTACGTC. Translated: CASNNLAGGSYEQYV.

As DNA, the CDR3 is TGTGCCAGCTCACCGATGGGAGTTAACAGGGGGGAACACACCGGGGAGCTGTTTTTT. This codes for CASSPMGVNRGEHTGELFF. V is TRBV18 and J is TRBJ2-2, with 8 bases matching TRBD1. Germline V CDR1 and CDR2: KGHSH, LQKENI. V shed 3 bases and J 3 bases; nucleotides not matched to a gene: 15. The CDR3 consists of 19 residues.

The chain carries TRBV6-5 and TRBJ1-1; a weak D match, TRBD1 (6 bases). The V end was cut by 6 bases, the J end by 5 bases, with 19 bases between. CDR1 is MNHEY and CDR2 is SVGAGI in the germline V gene. The CDR3 sequence is 15 residues long. CDR3 residues: CASRSTGYMWTEAFF. CDR3 nucleotides: TGTGCCAGCAGGAGCACAGGGTACATGTGGACTGAAGCTTTCTTT.

The chain carries TRBV5-1 and TRBJ2-3; maybe TRBD1 (6 bases). This CDR3 is 14 amino acids long. V was clipped by 2 bases and J by 0 bases, with 7 bases between them. The germline gives CDR1 SGHRS, CDR2 YFSETQ. The CDR3 coding sequence is TGCGCCAGCAGCTTCGGACAGAGCACAGATACGCAGTATTTT. Encoded protein: CASSFGQSTDTQYF.

V and J are TRBV10-3 and TRBJ2-1; D ambiguous. The CDR3 runs to 12 residues. V was trimmed by 4 bases and J by 10 bases, leaving 11 bases between them. The V gene's germline CDR1 is ENHRY and CDR2 SYGVKD. In DNA, the CDR3 is TGTGCCATCAGTGTCGGAGCGATAGAGCAGTTCTTC. Amino acids: CAISVGAIEQFF.

This chain connects TRBV14 to TRBJ2-4, with D tentatively TRBD1 (6 bases). The CDR3 length is 16 residues. V was cut by 4 bases and J by 7 bases, with 20 bases left in between. In germline, CDR1 is SGHDN, CDR2 FVKESK. Here the CDR3 reads CASSLPLGRGGNIQYF. CDR3 nucleotides: TGTGCCAGCAGCCTACCCCTTGGCAGGGGTGGCAACATTCAGTACTTC.

The chain links TRBV20-1 to TRBJ1-2; D remains ambiguous. CDR3 length equals 12 residues. V gave up 3 bases and J gave up 3 bases, with 8 bases separating them. The germline V gene has CDR1 DFQATT and CDR2 SNEGSKA (reference sequence). CDR3 coding DNA: TGCAGTGCTAGTTTCCGGGACTATGGCTACACCTTC. Its translation: CSASFRDYGYTF.

The chain uses TRBV6-5 and TRBJ2-1, with 8 bases aligning to TRBD2. The CDR3 covers 15 residues. The V gene end was trimmed by 4 bases and the J gene end by 8 bases; junction bases not matched to a gene: 10. The germline V gene has CDR1 MNHEY and CDR2 SVGAGI. The CDR3 loop is CASSSSGGRGDEQFF. CDR3 sequence (DNA): TGTGCCAGCAGTTCGAGCGGGGGCCGTGGGGATGAGCAGTTCTTC.

The chain is built from TRBV5-6 and TRBJ1-5, with D possibly being TRBD1 (6 bases). V dropped 4 bases and J dropped 5 bases, with 16 bases sitting between them. CDR1 SGHDT and CDR2 YYEEEE come from the germline V gene. The CDR3 has 15 amino acids. CDR3 loop: CASSEQGFGDQPQHF. Here the CDR3 DNA reads TGTGCCAGCAGCGAACAGGGTTTTGGGGATCAGCCCCAGCATTTT. Based on the CDR3 plus reference TRBV5-6 and TRBJ1-5, the full variable domain is DAGVTQSPTHLIKTRGQQVTLRCSPKSGHDTVSWYQQALGQGPQFIFQYYEEEERQRGNFPDRFSGHQFPNYSSELNVNALLLGDSALYLCASSEQGFGDQPQHFGDGTRLSIL.

The chain couples TRBV13 to TRBJ1-2; TRBD1 is a possible D gene (5 bases). The CDR3 loop spans 13 amino acids. Germline-derived CDR1 and CDR2 are PRHDT and FYEKMQ (reference sequence). Trimming took off 2 bases at V and 4 bases at J, with 8 bases between the two ends. The CDR3 reads CASSLQGPYGYTF. Written as DNA, the CDR3 is TGTGCCAGCAGCTTACAGGGTCCCTATGGCTACACCTTC.

The rearrangement joins TRBV4-1 to TRBJ1-1, with D possibly matching TRBD1 (5 bases). The V end was cut by 2 bases, the J end by 5 bases, with 21 bases between. Germline V gene lookup returns CDR1 MGHRA and CDR2 YSYEKL. The CDR3 is 17 residues long. The CDR3: CASSQTRLGTGGTEAFF. The CDR3, as DNA: TGCGCCAGCAGCCAAACCCGGCTTGGGACGGGGGGAACTGAAGCTTTCTTT.

The chain employs TRBV5-5 and TRBJ2-7; 10 bases are a match to TRBD1. CDR1 and CDR2 from the germline V gene are SGHKS and YYEKEE (reference sequence). The CDR3 has 14 amino acids. V lost 4 bases and J lost 5; bases outside the gene matches: 6. In nucleotides, the CDR3 is TGTGCCAGCAGCCGGGACAGGGGATTCCACGAGCAGTACTTC. Encoded protein: CASSRDRGFHEQYF.

The chain is built from TRBV5-6 and TRBJ1-5; D is possibly TRBD1 (5 bases). V was cut by 3 bases and J by 5 bases, with 12 bases left in between. The CDR3 is 14 amino acids. Looked up from germline, CDR1 is SGHDT and CDR2 is YYEEEE. CDR3 nucleotides: TGTGCCAGCAGCTCGGGACTCCGAGATCAGCCCCAGCATTTT. It specifies CASSSGLRDQPQHF.

The chain joins TRBV7-8 to TRBJ2-7; D remains unclear. This CDR3 region has 14 residues. V lost 4 bases, J lost 4 bases, and 14 bases lay in between. Germline CDR1 SGHVS, CDR2 FQNEAQ. CDR3 protein: CASSSLNRPYEQYV. CDR3 in DNA: TGTGCCAGCAGCTCGCTAAACAGACCTTACGAGCAGTACGTC.

In this sample, this clone turned up many times. The chain recombines TRBV6-1 with TRBJ1-5, with 8 bases that match TRBD1. Germline CDR1 and CDR2: MNHNS and SASEGT. The CDR3 totals 17 residues. Losses at the gene ends were 2 bases for V and 0 bases for J; bases not matched to a gene: 6. CDR3: CASSENGRGLSNQPQHF. CDR3 sequence (DNA): TGTGCCAGCAGTGAAAATGGCAGGGGGCTTAGCAATCAGCCCCAGCATTTT.

This clone occurred a few times. The chain carries TRBV19 and TRBJ1-5, with TRBD1 identical over 8 bases. The V segment lost 6 bases and the J segment 2 bases; nucleotides outside the gene matches: 6. Germline loops: CDR1 LNHDA, CDR2 SQIVND (reference sequence). This CDR3 spans 15 amino acids. As DNA, the CDR3 is TGTGCCAGTAGGACGGACAGGGCTGGCAATCAGCCCCAGCATTTT. Translating it yields CASRTDRAGNQPQHF.

Only one count was recorded for this clone. The V and J genes are TRBV7-8 and TRBJ2-3; 8 bases align to TRBD1. V was clipped by 5 bases and J by 4 bases; unmatched bases: 8. Germline CDR1 SGHVS, CDR2 FQNEAQ. The CDR3 extends over 15 amino acids. DNA for the CDR3: TGTGCCAGCAGCCGGACAGGGAGAGAGTCAGATACGCAGTATTTT. Amino acids: CASSRTGRESDTQYF.

CDR3 in amino acids: CASSPRLSSYEQYV. The CDR3 DNA reads as TGTGCCAGCAGTCCGAGACTGAGCTCCTACGAGCAGTACGTC. The chain links TRBV27 to TRBJ2-7, with D unclear. The V gene's germline CDR1 is MNHEY and CDR2 SMNVEV (reference sequence). CDR3 length equals 14 residues. Deletions cut 5 bases from V and 0 bases from J, with 11 bases between.

The chain employs TRBV5-1 and TRBJ1-6; 8 bases match TRBD1. This CDR3 is 15 amino acids long. The germline V gene has CDR1 SGHRS and CDR2 YFSETQ. After removal of 4 bases from V and 6 bases from J, the junction contained 6 bases not matched to a gene. CDR3 sequence reads: CASSETGGINSPLHF. The CDR3 coding sequence is TGCGCCAGCAGCGAAACAGGGGGAATTAATTCACCCCTCCACTTT.

The V and J genes are TRBV5-1 and TRBJ1-6; no clear D. Between the trimmed V and J ends, which lost 5 bases and 5 bases, there was a span of 14 bases. This CDR3 comprises 15 residues. CDR1 is SGHRS, CDR2 YFSETQ, per germline. CDR3 nucleotide sequence: TGCGCCAGCAGATTTGGTTCCTACGATAATTCACCCCTCCACTTT. Protein sequence: CASRFGSYDNSPLHF.

A few counts support this clone. This sequence joins TRBV7-3 and TRBJ2-2; 12 nucleotides agree with TRBD2. This CDR3 has 15 amino acids. The J segment lost 7 bases and the V segment lost 5 bases, leaving 5 bases of the junction unmatched. CDR1 is SGHTA and CDR2 is FQGTGA in the germline V gene. The CDR3 is CASSLRTSGIGELFF. The CDR3 DNA follows: TGTGCCAGCAGCCTCCGGACTAGCGGGATCGGGGAGCTGTTTTTT. Complete variable domain (other parts from reference TRBV7-3 and TRBJ2-2): GAGVSQTPSNKVTEKGKYVELRCDPISGHTALYWYRQSLGQGPEFLIYFQGTGAADDSGLPNDRFFAVRPEGSVSTLKIQRTERGDSAVYLCASSLRTSGIGELFFGEGSRLTVL.

The chain couples TRBV5-3 to TRBJ1-3; 8 bases fit TRBD1. TRBV5-3 belongs to the ORF category, with a function that is uncertain. Trimming cost V 4 bases and J 0 bases; bases outside gene matches: 9. The CDR3 sequence is 17 residues long. CDR3 in amino acids: CARSPARQGSSGNTIYF. The CDR3 bases are TGTGCCAGAAGCCCAGCCCGACAGGGGAGCTCTGGAAACACCATATATTTT.

V is TRBV28 and J is TRBJ2-7, with 8 bases that match TRBD2. CDR3 length: 15 amino acids. The ends lost 6 bases at V and 2 bases at J; junction bases unmatched: 9. Germline V gene lookup returns CDR1 MDHEN and CDR2 SYDVKM. CDR3 coding DNA: TGTGCCAGCAGGGCCGGTGGCGGGGGGACCTACGAGCAGTACGTC. As protein: CASRAGGGGTYEQYV.

The chain carries TRBV2 and TRBJ1-5; TRBD1 matches 8 bases. The CDR3 consists of 14 residues. V gave up 7 bases and J gave up 4 bases; unmatched junction bases: 6. Germline CDR1 and CDR2: SNHLY and FYNNEI. This CDR3 is CASTWTGPNQPQHF. The CDR3 nucleotides read TGTGCCAGCACATGGACAGGGCCGAATCAGCCCCAGCATTTT. The whole variable domain, remainder taken from reference TRBV2 and TRBJ1-5, is EPEVTQTPSHQVTQMGQEVILRCVPISNHLYFYWYRQILGQKVEFLVSFYNNEISEKSEIFDDQFSVERPDGSNFTLKIRSTKLEDSAMYFCASTWTGPNQPQHFGDGTRLSIL.